This passage covers 4 T cell receptor beta chains from one sample sequenced in a study of blood T cell repertoires in COVID-19. Here immunoSEQ multiplex PCR was the method, and the copy in TCRdb shows in-frame clones only, minus some. The table records about 46,000 clones, approximately 88% of them present only once. The specimen sequenced was peripheral blood. All receptors derive from a human donor with active COVID-19. The donor label of this sample is uncertain.

V and J are TRBV19 and TRBJ1-2; D gene ambiguous. V was shortened by 3 bases and J by 11 bases, with 13 bases between the two germline ends. This CDR3 comprises 12 residues. Per the germline V gene, CDR1 is LNHDA and CDR2 is SQIVND (reference sequence). The CDR3 region has the DNA TGTGCCAGTAGTATTGGGCCGACCCAATACACCTTC. Residues: CASSIGPTQYTF.

CDR3 DNA: TGCGCCAGCCGCCCGGGACAGGGCAAAACGAGGACTGAAGCTTTCTTT. This sequence encodes CASRPGQGKTRTEAFF. The chain carries TRBV4-1 and TRBJ1-1; TRBD1 matches 9 bases. The CDR3 spans 16 residues. CDR1 and CDR2 from the germline V gene are MGHRA and YSYEKL. The V and J ends lost 8 bases and 5 bases, in that order; junction bases with no gene match: 15.

The V and J genes are TRBV5-1 and TRBJ2-1; 8 bases line up with TRBD1. V was clipped by 4 bases and J by 4 bases; unmatched bases: 4. The CDR3 loop spans 14 amino acids. Germline CDR1 is SGHRS and CDR2 is YFSETQ. The CDR3 sequence: CASSKTGVYNEQFF. CDR3 in DNA: TGCGCCAGCAGCAAGACAGGGGTTTACAATGAGCAGTTCTTC.

This clone was seen only a few times. This chain joins TRBV5-6 and TRBJ2-1; 9 bases match TRBD2. Trimming took 4 bases from V and 4 from J; bases not matched to a gene: 9. The germline V gene has CDR1 SGHDT and CDR2 YYEEEE. This CDR3 has 16 residues. CDR3 in DNA: TGTGCCAGCAGCCTACACGGGACTAGCACGTACAATGAGCAGTTCTTC. Residues: CASSLHGTSTYNEQFF.